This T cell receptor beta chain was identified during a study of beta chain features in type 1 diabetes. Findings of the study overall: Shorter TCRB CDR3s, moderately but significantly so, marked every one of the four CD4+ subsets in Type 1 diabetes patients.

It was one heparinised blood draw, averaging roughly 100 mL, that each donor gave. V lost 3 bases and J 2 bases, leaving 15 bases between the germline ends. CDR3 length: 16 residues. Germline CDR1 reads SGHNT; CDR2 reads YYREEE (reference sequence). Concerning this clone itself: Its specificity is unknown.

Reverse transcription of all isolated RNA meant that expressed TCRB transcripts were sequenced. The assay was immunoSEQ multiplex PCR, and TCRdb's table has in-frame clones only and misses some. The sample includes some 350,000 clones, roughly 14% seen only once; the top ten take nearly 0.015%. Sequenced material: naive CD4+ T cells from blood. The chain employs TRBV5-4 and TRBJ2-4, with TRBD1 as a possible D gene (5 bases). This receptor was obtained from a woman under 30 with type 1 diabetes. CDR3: CASSSGQGSTKNIQYF. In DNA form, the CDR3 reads TGTGCCAGCAGCTCCGGACAAGGGTCCACCAAAAACATTCAGTACTTC.